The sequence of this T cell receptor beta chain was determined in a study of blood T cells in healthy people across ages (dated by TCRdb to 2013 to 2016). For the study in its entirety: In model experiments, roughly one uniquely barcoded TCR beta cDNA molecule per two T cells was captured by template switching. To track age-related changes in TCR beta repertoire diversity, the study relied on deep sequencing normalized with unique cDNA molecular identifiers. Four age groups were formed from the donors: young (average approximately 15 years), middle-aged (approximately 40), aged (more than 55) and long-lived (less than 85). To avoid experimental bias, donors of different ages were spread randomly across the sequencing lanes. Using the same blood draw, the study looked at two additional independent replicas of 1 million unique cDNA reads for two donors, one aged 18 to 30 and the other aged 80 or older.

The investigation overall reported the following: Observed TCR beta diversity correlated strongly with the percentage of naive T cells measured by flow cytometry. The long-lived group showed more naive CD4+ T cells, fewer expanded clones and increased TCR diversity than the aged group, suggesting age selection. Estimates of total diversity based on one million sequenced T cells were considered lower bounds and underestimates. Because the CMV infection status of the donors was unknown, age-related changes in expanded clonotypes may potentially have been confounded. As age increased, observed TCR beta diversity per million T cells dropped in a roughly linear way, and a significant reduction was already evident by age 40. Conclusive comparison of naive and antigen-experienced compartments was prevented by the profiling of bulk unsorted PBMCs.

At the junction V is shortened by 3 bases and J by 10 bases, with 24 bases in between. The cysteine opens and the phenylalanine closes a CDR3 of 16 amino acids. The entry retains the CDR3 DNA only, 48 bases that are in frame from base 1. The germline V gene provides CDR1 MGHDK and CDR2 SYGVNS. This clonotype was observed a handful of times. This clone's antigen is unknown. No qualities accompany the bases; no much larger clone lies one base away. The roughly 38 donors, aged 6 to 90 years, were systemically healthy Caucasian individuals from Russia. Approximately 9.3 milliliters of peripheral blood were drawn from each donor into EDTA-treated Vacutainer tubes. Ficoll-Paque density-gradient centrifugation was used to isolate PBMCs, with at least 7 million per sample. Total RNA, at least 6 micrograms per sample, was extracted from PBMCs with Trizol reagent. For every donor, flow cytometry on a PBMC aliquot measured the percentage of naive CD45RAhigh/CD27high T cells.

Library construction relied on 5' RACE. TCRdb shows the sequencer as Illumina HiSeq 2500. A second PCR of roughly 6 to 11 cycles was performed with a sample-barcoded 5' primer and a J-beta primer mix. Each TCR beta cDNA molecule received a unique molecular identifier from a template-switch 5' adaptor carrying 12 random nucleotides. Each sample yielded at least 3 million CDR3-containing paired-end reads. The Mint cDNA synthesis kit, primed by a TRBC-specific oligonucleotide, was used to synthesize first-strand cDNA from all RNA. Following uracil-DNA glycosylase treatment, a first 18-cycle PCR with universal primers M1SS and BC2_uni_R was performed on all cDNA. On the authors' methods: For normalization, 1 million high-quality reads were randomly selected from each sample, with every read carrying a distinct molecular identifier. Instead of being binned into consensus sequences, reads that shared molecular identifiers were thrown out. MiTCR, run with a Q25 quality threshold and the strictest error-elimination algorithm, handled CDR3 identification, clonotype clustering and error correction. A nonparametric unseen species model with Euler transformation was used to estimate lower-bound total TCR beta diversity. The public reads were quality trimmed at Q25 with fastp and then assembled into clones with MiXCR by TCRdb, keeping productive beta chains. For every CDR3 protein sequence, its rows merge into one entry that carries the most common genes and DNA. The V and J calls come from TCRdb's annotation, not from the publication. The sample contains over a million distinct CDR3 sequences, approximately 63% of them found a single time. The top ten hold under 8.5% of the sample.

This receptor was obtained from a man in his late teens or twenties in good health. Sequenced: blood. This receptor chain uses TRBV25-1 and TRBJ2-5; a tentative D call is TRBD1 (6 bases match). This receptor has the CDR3 CASSETRGQPSRDQYF. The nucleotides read TGTGCCAGCAGTGAGACCCGAGGACAGCCCTCCCGGGACCAGTACTTC. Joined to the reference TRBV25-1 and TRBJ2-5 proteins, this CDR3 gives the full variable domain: EADIYQTPRYLVIGTGKKITLECSQTMGHDKMYWYQQDPGMELHLIHYSYGVNSTEKGDLSSESTVSRIRTEHFPLTLESARPSHTSQYLCASSETRGQPSRDQYFGPGTRLLVL.